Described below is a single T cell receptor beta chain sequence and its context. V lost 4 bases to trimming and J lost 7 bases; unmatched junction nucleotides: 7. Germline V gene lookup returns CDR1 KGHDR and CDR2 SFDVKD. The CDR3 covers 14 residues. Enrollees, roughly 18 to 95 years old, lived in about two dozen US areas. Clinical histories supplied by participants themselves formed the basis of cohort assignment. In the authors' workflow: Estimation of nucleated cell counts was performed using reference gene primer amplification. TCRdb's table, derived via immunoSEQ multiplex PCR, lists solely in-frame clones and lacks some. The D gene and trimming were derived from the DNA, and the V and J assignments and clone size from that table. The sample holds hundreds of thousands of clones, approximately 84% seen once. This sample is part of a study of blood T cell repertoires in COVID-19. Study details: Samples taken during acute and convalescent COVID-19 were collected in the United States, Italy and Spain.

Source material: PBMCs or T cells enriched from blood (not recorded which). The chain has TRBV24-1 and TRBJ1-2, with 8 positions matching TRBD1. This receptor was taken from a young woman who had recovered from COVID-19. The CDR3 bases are TGTGCCACCAGTGAACCGGACAGGGTTTCTGGCTACACCTTC. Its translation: CATSEPDRVSGYTF.